Presented here are 15 T cell receptor beta chains from one specimen sequenced in a study of cytomegalovirus exposure and HLA in healthy donors. PCR was performed using 60 Vbeta and 13 Jbeta primers. Assay used: immunoSEQ multiplex PCR; TCRdb lists only in-frame clones, some missing. The specimen's table records some 150,000 clones. Source material: PBMCs. All receptors derive from a woman between 18 and 29 years old in good health and CMV-seronegative.

This chain connects TRBV15 to TRBJ2-7; a possible D gene is TRBD1 (5 bases). This CDR3 spans 15 amino acids. The V end was cut by 5 bases, the J end by 0 bases, with 14 bases between. The germline CDR1 and CDR2 sequences are LNHNV and YYDKDF (reference sequence). The CDR3 region has the DNA TGTGCCACCAGCCAAGGGCAGGGTAGCTCCTACGAGCAGTACTTC. It yields the protein CATSQGQGSSYEQYF.

This rearrangement joins TRBV7-8 to TRBJ1-1, with D perhaps TRBD1 (6 bases). This CDR3 comprises 19 residues. Germline V gives CDR1 SGHVS, CDR2 FQNEAQ. V lost 5 bases to trimming and J lost 0 bases, with 25 bases between them. As DNA, the CDR3 is TGTGCCAGCAGCCCCCGCCGGGTTTTTGAAAAGGGGGTGAACACTGAAGCTTTCTTT. Translating it yields CASSPRRVFEKGVNTEAFF.

As regards this clone: Germline is not matched at one junction end, which may reflect a read error. The CDR3 protein is CTWSVTPSGAYEQYF. CDR3 nucleotide sequence: TGTACCTGGAGTGTTACGCCTAGCGGGGCCTACGAGCAGTACTTC. The rearrangement uses TRBV30 and TRBJ2-7; 9 positions match TRBD2. Germline loops: CDR1 GTSNPN, CDR2 SVGIG (reference sequence). This CDR3 is built from 15 residues. The whole variable domain, filled in from reference TRBV30 and TRBJ2-7, reads SQTIHQWPATLVQPVGSPLSLECTVEGTSNPNLYWYRQAAGRGLQLLFYSVGIGQISSEVPQNLSASRPQDRQFILSSKKLLLSDSGFYLCTWSVTPSGAYEQYFGPGTRLTVT.

CDR3 sequence reads: CASSRTSGSLYEQYF. The CDR3 DNA sequence: TGTGCCAGCAGTCGGACTAGCGGGAGTCTATACGAGCAGTACTTC. V and J are TRBV6-5 and TRBJ2-7; 13 bases are shared with TRBD2. The junction had 5 bases not matched to a gene; V was cut back by 5 bases and J by 4 bases. The CDR3 has 15 residues. Germline CDR1 MNHEY, CDR2 SVGAGI.

CDR3 loop: CSVDQGALETQYF. CDR3 sequence (DNA): TGCAGCGTTGATCAGGGGGCATTGGAGACCCAGTACTTC. J is TRBJ2-5 and V is TRBV29-1; TRBD1 agrees at 8 bases. Trimming cost V 3 bases and J 5 bases; bases outside gene matches: 5. Germline V gene data show CDR1 as SQVTM and CDR2 as ANQGSEA. CDR3 length equals 13 residues.

The genes are TRBV5-6 and TRBJ2-5; tentative D call: TRBD1 (6 bases). This CDR3 has 15 amino acids. Germline V lookup: CDR1 SGHDT, CDR2 YYEEEE. V lost 4 bases and J lost 5, with 18 bases in between. CDR3 in amino acids: CASSTEDRPWETQYF. The DNA for the CDR3 is TGTGCCAGCAGCACCGAAGACAGGCCTTGGGAGACCCAGTACTTC.

This chain uses TRBV27 with TRBJ1-5; 8 bases line up with TRBD1. The V segment lost 5 bases and the J segment 6 bases; nucleotides outside the gene matches: 6. CDR1 and CDR2 (germline): MNHEY, SMNVEV (reference sequence). The CDR3 is 14 amino acids. In DNA, the CDR3 is TGTGCCAGCAGTCATACAGGGGGATTTCAGCCCCAGCATTTT. This codes for CASSHTGGFQPQHF.

CDR3 sequence reads: CASSARLALQTDTQYF. The CDR3 region has the DNA TGTGCCAGTAGTGCCCGACTAGCCCTACAGACAGATACGCAGTATTTT. The rearrangement uses TRBV19 and TRBJ2-3, with 7 bases matching TRBD2. V dropped 5 bases and J dropped 3; count of bases not matched to a gene: 11. The CDR3 sequence is 16 residues long. Germline CDR1 LNHDA, CDR2 SQIVND (reference sequence).

This chain joins TRBV10-3 and TRBJ1-2; weak D call: TRBD1 (5 bases). Germline V gene sequence: CDR1 ENHRY, CDR2 SYGVKD. CDR3 length equals 15 residues. The V and J ends lost 0 bases and 5 bases respectively, with 13 bases between them. CDR3 protein: CAISESLGGEYGYTF. DNA for the CDR3: TGTGCCATCAGTGAGTCCTTGGGGGGGGAATATGGCTACACCTTC.

This chain joins TRBV19 and TRBJ2-3; 10 positions match TRBD2. This CDR3 region has 14 residues. From germline, CDR1 is LNHDA and CDR2 SQIVND (reference sequence). V lost 6 bases to trimming and J lost 2 bases; unmatched junction nucleotides: 2. Here the CDR3 DNA reads TGTGCCAGTAGGAGCGGGAGGGACACAGATACGCAGTATTTT. Its translation is CASRSGRDTDTQYF.

The rearrangement joins TRBV2 to TRBJ2-1; no clear D gene. The ends were cut back, 2 bases at V and 14 bases at J, with 13 bases in the middle. This CDR3 has 12 amino acids. Germline CDR1 SNHLY, CDR2 FYNNEI. As DNA, the CDR3 is TGTGCCAGCAGTGAAACCAGTCTTGTGGAGTTCTTC. This encodes CASSETSLVEFF.

The chain recombines TRBV6-1 with TRBJ2-2, with 7 positions matching TRBD1. The CDR3 spans 15 residues. The germline V gene has CDR1 MNHNS and CDR2 SASEGT. Trimming took 5 bases from V and 5 from J; bases not matched to a gene: 8. DNA of the CDR3: TGTGCCAGCAGTCGTCCGACAGGGATGACCGGGGAGCTGTTTTTT. Its translation: CASSRPTGMTGELFF.

The chain employs TRBV4-1 and TRBJ2-3, with D maybe TRBD2 (6 bases). Trimming cost V 0 bases and J 0 bases, with 7 bases left between them. The CDR3 extends over 15 amino acids. Germline CDR1 and CDR2: MGHRA and YSYEKL. The CDR3: CASSQDLASTDTQYF. In DNA form, the CDR3 reads TGCGCCAGCAGCCAAGATCTAGCGAGCACAGATACGCAGTATTTT.

CDR3 in DNA: TGTGCCAGCAGCCAAGGGACTAGTGGGCGAAATGAGCAGTTCTTC. Its translation is CASSQGTSGRNEQFF. The chain recombines TRBV14 with TRBJ2-1; 7 bases are a match to TRBD2. The trim removed 1 base at V and 7 bases at J, leaving 7 bases unmatched. The CDR3 has 15 residues. Per germline, CDR1 SGHDN and CDR2 FVKESK.

The chain has TRBV18 and TRBJ2-1, with 9 nucleotides matching TRBD1. This CDR3 has 17 amino acids. Looked up from germline, CDR1 is KGHSH and CDR2 is LQKENI. J was trimmed by 5 bases and V by 2 bases; bases with no gene match: 10. In DNA form, the CDR3 reads TGTGCCAGCTCACCAGGGACAGGGATGAAGGGACACAATGAGCAGTTCTTC. This gives the protein CASSPGTGMKGHNEQFF.